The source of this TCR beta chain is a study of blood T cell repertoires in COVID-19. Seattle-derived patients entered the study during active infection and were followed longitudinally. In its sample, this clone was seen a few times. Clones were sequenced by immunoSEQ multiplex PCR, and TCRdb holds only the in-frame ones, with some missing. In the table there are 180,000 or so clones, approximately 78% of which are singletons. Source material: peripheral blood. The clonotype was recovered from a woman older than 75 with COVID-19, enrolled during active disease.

The DNA of the CDR3 is TGTGCCAGCAGCGAGATAGCGGGGGGCGACTACAATGAGCAGTTCTTC. Protein product: CASSEIAGGDYNEQFF. V and J are TRBV7-7 and TRBJ2-1; 10 bases are shared with TRBD2. The V and J ends lost 5 bases and 3 bases, in that order; junction bases with no gene match: 7. Looked up from germline, CDR1 is SSHAT and CDR2 is FNYEAQ (reference sequence). The CDR3 spans 16 residues.